A selection of T cell receptor beta chains follows, all from one sample in a study of post-analysis software for immune sequencing data. MiXCR, run by TCRdb on the PCR reads, gives a single entry per CDR3 protein. The repertoire has about 200,000 distinct CDR3 sequences, roughly 30% of them found once; the top ten carry about 3.4%. Sequences were obtained from blood. The receptors originated from a girl aged 2 to 17 with multiple sclerosis. CDR3s include the opening cysteine and the closing phenylalanine or tryptophan. D genes are given only for firm matches. Rows may omit the clone size; those that give it use once, few, many or a size class.

V gene: TRBV28
D gene: -
J gene: TRBJ2-1
clone size: -
CDR3 DNA: TGTGCCAGCACCGATCAGGGTAGCTCCTACAATGAGCAGTTCTTC
CDR3 protein: CASTDQGSSYNEQFF

V gene: TRBV28
D gene: -
J gene: TRBJ2-6
clone size: many
CDR3 DNA: TGTGCCAGCAGTTTGTGGGCCCCTGGGGCCAACGTCCTGACTTTC
CDR3 protein: CASSLWAPGANVLTF

V gene: TRBV7-8
D gene: TRBD2
J gene: TRBJ2-1
clone size: -
CDR3 DNA: TGTGCCAGCAGCGCCTGGACTAGCGTAAACAATGAGCAGTTCTTC
CDR3 protein: CASSAWTSVNNEQFF

V gene: TRBV29-1
D gene: -
J gene: TRBJ2-7
clone size: few
CDR3 DNA: TGCAGCGTTGCCGGGACACCTCCATCGGCCTCCTACGAGCAGTACTTC
CDR3 protein: CSVAGTPPSASYEQYF

V gene: TRBV5-1
D gene: TRBD1
J gene: TRBJ2-1
clone size: -
CDR3 DNA: TGCGCCAGCAGCTTGGGGAACAGGGGGCGCGGGTCTGAGCAGTTCTTC
CDR3 protein: CASSLGNRGRGSEQFF

V gene: TRBV5-6
D gene: TRBD1
J gene: TRBJ2-7
clone size: many
CDR3 DNA: TGTGCCAGCAGTGCGGGACAGGGATGGGGCGAGCAGTACTTC
CDR3 protein: CASSAGQGWGEQYF

V gene: TRBV29-1
D gene: -
J gene: TRBJ2-2
clone size: -
CDR3 DNA: TGCAGCGTCCCCGGGTACACCGGGGAGCGGTTTTTT
CDR3 protein: CSVPGYTGERFF

V gene: TRBV30
D gene: TRBD2
J gene: TRBJ2-7
clone size: few
CDR3 DNA: TGTGCCTGGCGTCTTCCGGGGGGGCTGAACGAGCAGTACTTC
CDR3 protein: CAWRLPGGLNEQYF

V gene: TRBV5-1
D gene: -
J gene: TRBJ1-2
clone size: many
CDR3 DNA: TGCGCCAGCAGCCTGGGACCGGCGTATGGCTACACCTTC
CDR3 protein: CASSLGPAYGYTF

V gene: TRBV5-1
D gene: -
J gene: TRBJ2-5
clone size: many
CDR3 DNA: TGCGCCAGCAGCTTGCCCCTCGGGGGACAAGAGACCCAGTACTTC
CDR3 protein: CASSLPLGGQETQYF

V gene: TRBV29-1
D gene: -
J gene: TRBJ2-5
clone size: few
CDR3 DNA: TGCAGCGGCTGCTCAGAGACCCAGTACTTC
CDR3 protein: CSGCSETQYF

V gene: TRBV29-1
D gene: -
J gene: TRBJ1-4
clone size: few
CDR3 DNA: TGCAGCGCCTCCGGGGAGGGGGTACCCGGAAGACTGTTTTTT
CDR3 protein: CSASGEGVPGRLFF

V gene: TRBV4-1
D gene: -
J gene: TRBJ1-1
clone size: -
CDR3 DNA: TGCGCCAGCAGCCCGCGGGCGGGGAACACTGAAGCTTTCTTT
CDR3 protein: CASSPRAGNTEAFF

V gene: TRBV18
D gene: -
J gene: TRBJ2-7
clone size: -
CDR3 DNA: TGTGCCAGCTCACCGGCGTACGGGCCCACCTACAATGAGCAGTACTTC
CDR3 protein: CASSPAYGPTYNEQYF

V gene: TRBV3-1
D gene: -
J gene: TRBJ1-1
clone size: few
CDR3 DNA: TGTGCCAGCAGCCAAGATCGGGTTGTGGAAGCTTTCTTT
CDR3 protein: CASSQDRVVEAFF

V gene: TRBV20-1
D gene: TRBD2
J gene: TRBJ2-5
clone size: few
CDR3 DNA: TGCAGTGCTAGAGGGGACTATGGCGAGACCCAGTACTTC
CDR3 protein: CSARGDYGETQYF

V gene: TRBV25-1
D gene: TRBD1
J gene: TRBJ1-2
clone size: many
CDR3 DNA: TGTGCCAGCGGGGGACAGTTCTATGGCTACACCTTC
CDR3 protein: CASGGQFYGYTF

V gene: TRBV6-1
D gene: -
J gene: TRBJ1-6
clone size: few
CDR3 DNA: TGTGCCAGCAGTGACCCCGTTTCGAATTCACCCCTCCACTTT
CDR3 protein: CASSDPVSNSPLHF

V gene: TRBV5-1
D gene: TRBD1
J gene: TRBJ2-6
clone size: many
CDR3 DNA: TGCGCCAGCAGCTCTGGTCGGACAGGGCAGTTCTCTGGGGCCAACGTCCTGACTTTC
CDR3 protein: CASSSGRTGQFSGANVLTF

V gene: TRBV12-3/TRBV12-4
D gene: TRBD1
J gene: TRBJ1-2
clone size: few
CDR3 DNA: TGTGCCAGCGCCCCGACAGGGACCAGCTATGGCTACACCTTC
CDR3 protein: CASAPTGTSYGYTF

V gene: TRBV30
D gene: -
J gene: TRBJ2-5
clone size: -
CDR3 DNA: TGTGCCTGGATGAGTGAGCAAGAGACCCAGTACTTC
CDR3 protein: CAWMSEQETQYF

V gene: TRBV12-3/TRBV12-4
D gene: -
J gene: TRBJ2-1
clone size: -
CDR3 DNA: TGTGCCAGCAGTTTAGCAGGAAATGAGCAGGTCTTC
CDR3 protein: CASSLAGNEQVF

V gene: TRBV11-2
D gene: -
J gene: TRBJ2-7
clone size: -
CDR3 DNA: TGTGCCAGCAGCTTATTATACAATGAGCAGTACTTC
CDR3 protein: CASSLLYNEQYF

V gene: TRBV20-1
D gene: TRBD2
J gene: TRBJ2-3
clone size: many
CDR3 DNA: TGCAGTGCTGGAATGACTAGCGGGGGCGGGGATACGCAGTATTTT
CDR3 protein: CSAGMTSGGGDTQYF

V gene: TRBV4-1
D gene: -
J gene: TRBJ2-2
clone size: -
CDR3 DNA: TGCGCCAGCAGCCAAGATCCGCAGTACACCGGGGAGCTGTTTTTT
CDR3 protein: CASSQDPQYTGELFF

V gene: TRBV5-5
D gene: TRBD2
J gene: TRBJ2-1
clone size: -
CDR3 DNA: TGTGCCAGCAGCTTGGACAGCGGGAGGGTCAATGAGCAGTTCTTC
CDR3 protein: CASSLDSGRVNEQFF

V gene: TRBV29-1
D gene: -
J gene: TRBJ1-5
clone size: -
CDR3 DNA: TGCAGCGTCTACCGGGACATAAAGGGTAGCAATCAGCCCCAGCATTTT
CDR3 protein: CSVYRDIKGSNQPQHF

V gene: TRBV10-2
D gene: TRBD1
J gene: TRBJ2-7
clone size: many
CDR3 DNA: TGCGCCAGCAGTGACCGGACAGGGCCGAGCCCCGAGCAGTACTTC
CDR3 protein: CASSDRTGPSPEQYF

V gene: TRBV12-3/TRBV12-4
D gene: -
J gene: TRBJ2-1
clone size: -
CDR3 DNA: TGTGCCAGCAGTTTAAGTCAGAGAGACAATGAGCAGTTCTTC
CDR3 protein: CASSLSQRDNEQFF

V gene: TRBV27
D gene: -
J gene: TRBJ1-6
clone size: -
CDR3 DNA: TGTGCCAGCAGTTACACGGGGCCACCCCTCCACTTT
CDR3 protein: CASSYTGPPLHF

V gene: TRBV5-1
D gene: -
J gene: TRBJ2-3
clone size: few
CDR3 DNA: TGCGCCAGCAGCTGGCGGGTGAACACAGATACGCAGTATTTT
CDR3 protein: CASSWRVNTDTQYF

V gene: TRBV6-1
D gene: -
J gene: TRBJ2-2
clone size: -
CDR3 DNA: TGTGCCAGCAGTGAAACGACTAACCGGGAGCTGTTTTTT
CDR3 protein: CASSETTNRELFF

V gene: TRBV28
D gene: TRBD2
J gene: TRBJ2-1
clone size: many
CDR3 DNA: TGTGCCAGCACCCCTGGGTTGGCTAGCGGGAGTCTTGAGCAGTTCTTC
CDR3 protein: CASTPGLASGSLEQFF

V gene: TRBV7-7
D gene: TRBD1
J gene: TRBJ2-3
clone size: many
CDR3 DNA: TGTGCTAGCAGCCTACAGGGGAGTTCCACAGATACGCAGTATTTT
CDR3 protein: CASSLQGSSTDTQYF

V gene: TRBV7-3
D gene: TRBD1
J gene: TRBJ1-1
clone size: few
CDR3 DNA: TGTGCCAGCAGCTTAGACAGGGAGGATGAAGCTTTCTTT
CDR3 protein: CASSLDREDEAFF

V gene: TRBV29-1
D gene: -
J gene: TRBJ2-5
clone size: few
CDR3 DNA: TGCAGCGTTGATGCTGGGATTCTTAGTGAGACCCAGTACTTC
CDR3 protein: CSVDAGILSETQYF

V gene: TRBV3-1
D gene: -
J gene: TRBJ1-2
clone size: many
CDR3 DNA: TGTGCCAGCAGCCAAGGAGGGGGAAACTATGGCTACACCTTC
CDR3 protein: CASSQGGGNYGYTF

V gene: TRBV28
D gene: -
J gene: TRBJ1-4
clone size: few
CDR3 DNA: TGTGCCAGCAGTTTAGGTGGGATGGTGCATGAAAAACTGTTTTTT
CDR3 protein: CASSLGGMVHEKLFF

V gene: TRBV7-2
D gene: -
J gene: TRBJ2-3
clone size: many
CDR3 DNA: TGTGCCAGCAGCTTAGGGGTCCCCCGGCAGTATTTT
CDR3 protein: CASSLGVPRQYF

V gene: TRBV18
D gene: -
J gene: TRBJ1-2
clone size: many
CDR3 DNA: TGTGCCAGCTCACTCGGGACCCCGGACAACTATGGCTACACCTTC
CDR3 protein: CASSLGTPDNYGYTF

V gene: TRBV7-9
D gene: -
J gene: TRBJ1-2
clone size: few
CDR3 DNA: TGTGCCAGCAAGATGGGGGCTCTTTATGGCTACACCTTC
CDR3 protein: CASKMGALYGYTF

V gene: TRBV12-3/TRBV12-4
D gene: -
J gene: TRBJ2-1
clone size: -
CDR3 DNA: TGTGCCAGCACCGGGCAGGGACGCAATGAGCAGTTCTTC
CDR3 protein: CASTGQGRNEQFF

V gene: TRBV10-3
D gene: TRBD2
J gene: TRBJ2-7
clone size: many
CDR3 DNA: TGTGCCACCCAAATCGGGACTGGACTAGCGGTCTACGAGCAGTACTTC
CDR3 protein: CATQIGTGLAVYEQYF

V gene: TRBV10-2
D gene: TRBD2
J gene: TRBJ2-5
clone size: -
CDR3 DNA: TGCGCCGGCAGTGACCTCCGGGAGGGCCTAAGGACCCAGTACTTC
CDR3 protein: CAGSDLREGLRTQYF

V gene: TRBV6-1
D gene: -
J gene: TRBJ2-3
clone size: -
CDR3 DNA: TGTGCCAGCACCACAGGGCGAGATACGCAGTATTTT
CDR3 protein: CASTTGRDTQYF

V gene: TRBV10-2
D gene: -
J gene: TRBJ2-7
clone size: many
CDR3 DNA: TGCGCCGTAATACAGGAACCCCCACGGGAGCAGTACTTC
CDR3 protein: CAVIQEPPREQYF

V gene: TRBV2
D gene: TRBD1
J gene: TRBJ1-4
clone size: few
CDR3 DNA: TGTGCCAGCAGGGTTATCGGGACAGGGACGCGACGTCGTGAAAAACTGTTTTTT
CDR3 protein: CASRVIGTGTRRREKLFF